This paragraph covers one T cell receptor (beta chain) sequence. Its antigen is currently unknown. The record originates from a study of identical twins. Trimming removed 4 bases from V and 4 bases from J; junction bases left unmatched: 12. This CDR3 is 16 amino acids long. Looked up from germline, CDR1 is SGHKS and CDR2 is YYEKEE (reference sequence). One entry per CDR3 protein results from TCRdb running MiXCR on the 5' RACE reads. The table has 1.5 million or so distinct CDR3 sequences, more than 30% seen once. Points from the study as a whole: Models, which agreed with sharing between unrelated individuals, nonetheless underestimated the out-of-frame TCR alpha sharing seen in monozygotic twins. Analyses of zero insertions could be partly confounded by invariant MAIT and iNKT cells.

Each donor (without exception) was a healthy Caucasian. Sequenced material: cord blood. The chain employs TRBV5-5 and TRBJ1-2; 8 bases line up with TRBD1. This TCR was sampled from a newborn girl in good health. The CDR3 region is CASSRQGQDPLYGYTF. CDR3 coding DNA: TGTGCCAGCAGCCGACAGGGGCAAGACCCCCTCTATGGCTACACCTTC.